The clone carrying this TCR beta chain was seen repeatedly, ten times or more. Its antigen is as yet unknown. With 5 bases clipped from V and 4 bases from J, the junction kept 9 bases outside the gene matches. This CDR3 has 16 amino acids. Germline values: CDR1 SGHTA, CDR2 FQGNSA. TCRdb reprocessed the 5' RACE reads with MiXCR, giving one entry per CDR3 protein. Here the sample spans 230,000 or so distinct CDR3 sequences, over 3% being singletons. This sample was taken from a study of T cells after yellow fever vaccination. Broader study findings: Post-booster reappearance was seen for most primary-vaccination clones (roughly 96% CD4, roughly 91% CD8).

The sample was PBMCs, taken 15 days after the yellow fever booster vaccination. The source is a man between 18 and 35 years old who received the YFV17D yellow fever vaccine. This sequence joins TRBV7-2 and TRBJ2-3, with 10 bases lining up with TRBD2. The CDR3 loop reads CASSRASGGGADTQYF. The CDR3 bases are TGTGCCAGCAGCCGAGCTAGCGGGGGAGGGGCAGATACGCAGTATTTT.